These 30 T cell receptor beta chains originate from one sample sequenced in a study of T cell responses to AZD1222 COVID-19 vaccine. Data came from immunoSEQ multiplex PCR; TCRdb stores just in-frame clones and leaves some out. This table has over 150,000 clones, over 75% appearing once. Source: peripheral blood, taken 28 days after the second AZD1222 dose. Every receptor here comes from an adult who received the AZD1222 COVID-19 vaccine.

This CDR3 is CSAAPGTGELFF. For the CDR3, the DNA is TGCAGCGCTGCGCCGGGGACCGGGGAGCTGTTTTTT. This sequence joins TRBV29-1 and TRBJ2-2; TRBD2 is a possible D gene (5 bases). CDR3 length: 12 amino acids. The germline V and J ends were trimmed by 7 bases and 5 bases, with 11 bases remaining between them. The germline CDR1 and CDR2 sequences are SQVTM and ANQGSEA.

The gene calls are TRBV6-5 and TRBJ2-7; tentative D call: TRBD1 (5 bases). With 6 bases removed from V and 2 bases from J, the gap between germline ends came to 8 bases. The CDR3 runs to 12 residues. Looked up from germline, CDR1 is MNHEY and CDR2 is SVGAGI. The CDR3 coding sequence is TGTGCCAGCAGCCAGGGCCCCTACGAGCAGTACTTC. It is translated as CASSQGPYEQYF.

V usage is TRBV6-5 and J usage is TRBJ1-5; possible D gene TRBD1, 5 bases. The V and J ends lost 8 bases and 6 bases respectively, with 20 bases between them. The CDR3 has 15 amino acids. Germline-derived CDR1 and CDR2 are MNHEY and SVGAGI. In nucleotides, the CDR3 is TGTGCCAGCGGAGCGCCGGGGCCGGCGTCTCAGCCCCAGCATTTT. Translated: CASGAPGPASQPQHF.

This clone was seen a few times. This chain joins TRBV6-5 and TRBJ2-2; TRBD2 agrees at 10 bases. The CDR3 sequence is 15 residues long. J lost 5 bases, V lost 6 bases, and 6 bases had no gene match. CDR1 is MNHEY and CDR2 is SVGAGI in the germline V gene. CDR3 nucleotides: TGTGCCAGCAGACCAAGCGGGGGGGCGACCGGGGAGCTGTTTTTT. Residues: CASRPSGGATGELFF.

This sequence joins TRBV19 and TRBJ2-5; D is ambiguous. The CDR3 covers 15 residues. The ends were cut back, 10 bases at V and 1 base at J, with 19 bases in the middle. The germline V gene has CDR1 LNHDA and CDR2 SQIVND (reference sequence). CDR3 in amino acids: CATAPGQTSQETQYF. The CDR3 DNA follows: TGTGCCACGGCCCCCGGCCAAACTTCCCAAGAGACCCAGTACTTC.

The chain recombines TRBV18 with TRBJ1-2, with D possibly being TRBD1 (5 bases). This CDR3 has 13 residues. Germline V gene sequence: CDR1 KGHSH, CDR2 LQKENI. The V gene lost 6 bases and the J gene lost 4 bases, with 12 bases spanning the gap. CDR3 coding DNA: TGTGCCAGCTCCGGGGGGGATACCTATGGCTACACCTTC. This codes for CASSGGDTYGYTF.

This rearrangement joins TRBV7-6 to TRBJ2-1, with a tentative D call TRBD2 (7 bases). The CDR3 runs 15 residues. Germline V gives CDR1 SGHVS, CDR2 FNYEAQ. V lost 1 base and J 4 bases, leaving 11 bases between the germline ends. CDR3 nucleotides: TGTGCCAGCAGCTTAGAAGGGGGGGGTTACAATGAGCAGTTCTTC. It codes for CASSLEGGGYNEQFF.

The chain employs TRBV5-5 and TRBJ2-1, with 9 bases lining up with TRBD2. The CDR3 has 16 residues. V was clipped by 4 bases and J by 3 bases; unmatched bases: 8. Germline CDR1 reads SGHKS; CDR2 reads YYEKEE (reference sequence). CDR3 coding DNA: TGTGCCAGCAGCCGGACCCTAGCGGGGCTCTACAATGAGCAGTTCTTC. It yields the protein CASSRTLAGLYNEQFF.

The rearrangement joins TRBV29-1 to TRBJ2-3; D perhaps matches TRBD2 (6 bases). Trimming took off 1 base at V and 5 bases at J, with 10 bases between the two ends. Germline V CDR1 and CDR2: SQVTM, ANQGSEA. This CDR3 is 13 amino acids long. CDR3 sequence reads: CSVEVGGGDTQYF. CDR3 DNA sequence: TGCAGCGTTGAAGTCGGGGGTGGAGATACGCAGTATTTT.

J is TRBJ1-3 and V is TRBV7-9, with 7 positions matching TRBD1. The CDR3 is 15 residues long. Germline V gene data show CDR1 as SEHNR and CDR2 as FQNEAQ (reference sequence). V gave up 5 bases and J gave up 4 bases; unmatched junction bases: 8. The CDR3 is CASSRGQGDGNTIYF. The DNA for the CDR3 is TGTGCCAGCAGCCGCGGCCAGGGGGACGGAAACACCATATATTTT.

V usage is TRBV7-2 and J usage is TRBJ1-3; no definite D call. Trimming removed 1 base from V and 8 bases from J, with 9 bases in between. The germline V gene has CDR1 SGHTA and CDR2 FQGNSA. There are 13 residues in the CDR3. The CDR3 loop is CASSLGPKDTIYF. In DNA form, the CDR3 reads TGTGCCAGCAGCTTAGGCCCCAAGGACACCATATATTTT.

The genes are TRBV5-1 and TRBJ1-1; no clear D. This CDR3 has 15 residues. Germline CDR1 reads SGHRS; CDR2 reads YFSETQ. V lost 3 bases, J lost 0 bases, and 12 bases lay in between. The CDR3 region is CASSSNQRMNTEAFF. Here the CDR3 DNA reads TGCGCCAGCAGCTCAAACCAAAGGATGAACACTGAAGCTTTCTTT.

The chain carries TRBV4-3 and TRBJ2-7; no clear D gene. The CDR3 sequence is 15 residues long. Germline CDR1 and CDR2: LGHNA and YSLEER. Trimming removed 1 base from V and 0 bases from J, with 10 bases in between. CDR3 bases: TGCGCCAGCAGCCAAGGGGAACTATTCTCCTACGAGCAGTACTTC. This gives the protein CASSQGELFSYEQYF.

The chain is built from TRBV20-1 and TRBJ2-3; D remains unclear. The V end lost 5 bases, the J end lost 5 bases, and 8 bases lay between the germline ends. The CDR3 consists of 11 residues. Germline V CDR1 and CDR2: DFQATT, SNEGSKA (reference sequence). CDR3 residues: CSAPSRDTQYF. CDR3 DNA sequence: TGCAGTGCTCCCTCTAGAGATACGCAGTATTTT.

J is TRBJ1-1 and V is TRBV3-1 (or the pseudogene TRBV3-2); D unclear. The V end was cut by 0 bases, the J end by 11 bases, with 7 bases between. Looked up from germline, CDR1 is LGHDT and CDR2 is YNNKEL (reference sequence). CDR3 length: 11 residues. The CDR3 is CASSQELTAFF. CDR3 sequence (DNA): TGTGCCAGCAGCCAAGAGTTGACGGCTTTCTTT.

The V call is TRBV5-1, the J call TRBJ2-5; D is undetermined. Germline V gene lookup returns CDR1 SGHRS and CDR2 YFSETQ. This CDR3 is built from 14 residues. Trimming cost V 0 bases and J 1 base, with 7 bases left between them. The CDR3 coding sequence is TGCGCCAGCAGCTTGGGGTCAGGCCAAGAGACCCAGTACTTC. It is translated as CASSLGSGQETQYF.

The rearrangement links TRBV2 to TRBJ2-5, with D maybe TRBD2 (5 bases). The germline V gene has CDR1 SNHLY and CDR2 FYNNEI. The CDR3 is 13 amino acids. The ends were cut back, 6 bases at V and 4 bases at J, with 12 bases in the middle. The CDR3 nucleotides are TGTGCCAGCAGGGCGAGGGTGGGAGAGACCCAGTACTTC. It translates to CASRARVGETQYF.

The CDR3 nucleotides read TGTGCCTGGAGTCCCACAGGGGGCTACACCTTC. It codes for CAWSPTGGYTF. The V gene is TRBV30, the J gene TRBJ1-2; a possible D gene is TRBD1 (6 bases). Germline V lookup: CDR1 GTSNPN, CDR2 SVGIG (reference sequence). Trimming stripped 2 bases from V and 8 bases from J, with 9 bases between. The CDR3 is 11 amino acids.

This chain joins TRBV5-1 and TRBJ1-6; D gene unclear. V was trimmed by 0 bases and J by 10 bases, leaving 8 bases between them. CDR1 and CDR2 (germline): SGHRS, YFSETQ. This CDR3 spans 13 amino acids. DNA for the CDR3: TGCGCCAGCAGCTTGGGGTCGCTATCACCCCTCCACTTT. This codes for CASSLGSLSPLHF.

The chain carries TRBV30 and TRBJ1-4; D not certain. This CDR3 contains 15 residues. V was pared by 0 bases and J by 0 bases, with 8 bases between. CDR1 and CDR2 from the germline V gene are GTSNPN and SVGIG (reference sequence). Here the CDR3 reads CAWSVPAATNEKLFF. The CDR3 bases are TGTGCCTGGAGTGTACCGGCAGCAACTAATGAAAAACTGTTTTTT.

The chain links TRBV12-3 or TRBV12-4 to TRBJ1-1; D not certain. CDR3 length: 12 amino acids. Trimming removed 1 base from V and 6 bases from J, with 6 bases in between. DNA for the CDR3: TGTGCCAGCAGTTTAGGTTCACCTGAAGCTTTCTTT. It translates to CASSLGSPEAFF.

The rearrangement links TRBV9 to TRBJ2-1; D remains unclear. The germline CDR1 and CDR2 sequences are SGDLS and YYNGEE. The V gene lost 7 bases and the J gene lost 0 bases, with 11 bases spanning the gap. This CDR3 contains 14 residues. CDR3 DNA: TGTGCCAGCGCACCCCAACCCTCCTACAATGAGCAGTTCTTC. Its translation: CASAPQPSYNEQFF.

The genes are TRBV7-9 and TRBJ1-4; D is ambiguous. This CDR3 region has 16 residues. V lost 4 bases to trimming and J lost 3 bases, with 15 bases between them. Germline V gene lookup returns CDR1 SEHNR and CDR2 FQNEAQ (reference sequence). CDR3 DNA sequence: TGTGCCAGCAGCTCCAGTGTTCGGGTCCCTAATGAAAAACTGTTTTTT. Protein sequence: CASSSSVRVPNEKLFF.

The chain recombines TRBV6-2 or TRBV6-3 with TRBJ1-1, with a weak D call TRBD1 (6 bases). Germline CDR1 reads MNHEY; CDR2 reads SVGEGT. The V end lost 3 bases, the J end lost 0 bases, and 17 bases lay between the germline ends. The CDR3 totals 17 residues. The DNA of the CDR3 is TGTGCCAGCAGTTATTCCAACAGGGCTTACCTGAACACTGAAGCTTTCTTT. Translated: CASSYSNRAYLNTEAFF.

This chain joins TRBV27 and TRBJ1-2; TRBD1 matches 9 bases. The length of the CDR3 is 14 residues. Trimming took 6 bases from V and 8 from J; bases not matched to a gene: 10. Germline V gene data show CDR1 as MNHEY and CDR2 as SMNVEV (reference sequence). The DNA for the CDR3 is TGTGCCAGCAGGCCTACAGGGGGCGCGAGGGGCTACACCTTC. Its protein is CASRPTGGARGYTF.

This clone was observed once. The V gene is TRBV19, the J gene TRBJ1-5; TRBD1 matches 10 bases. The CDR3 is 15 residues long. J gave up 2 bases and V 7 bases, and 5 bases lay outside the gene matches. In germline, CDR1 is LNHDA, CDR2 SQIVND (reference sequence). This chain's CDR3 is CASTAGQGGNQPQHF. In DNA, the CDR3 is TGTGCCAGTACCGCCGGACAGGGGGGCAATCAGCCCCAGCATTTT.

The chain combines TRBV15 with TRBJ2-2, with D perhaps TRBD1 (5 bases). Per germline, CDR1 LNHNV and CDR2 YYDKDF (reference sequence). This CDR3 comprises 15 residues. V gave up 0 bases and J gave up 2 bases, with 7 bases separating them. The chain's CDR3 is CATSREGPNTGELFF. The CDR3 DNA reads TGTGCCACCAGCAGAGAGGGGCCCAACACCGGGGAGCTGTTTTTT.

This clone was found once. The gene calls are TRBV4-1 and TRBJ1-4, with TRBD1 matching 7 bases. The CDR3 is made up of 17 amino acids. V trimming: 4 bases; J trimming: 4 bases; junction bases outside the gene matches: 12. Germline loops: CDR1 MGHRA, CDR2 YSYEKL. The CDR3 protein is CASSRLGTASSNEKLFF. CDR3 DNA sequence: TGCGCCAGCAGCCGTTTAGGGACAGCCTCTAGTAATGAAAAACTGTTTTTT.

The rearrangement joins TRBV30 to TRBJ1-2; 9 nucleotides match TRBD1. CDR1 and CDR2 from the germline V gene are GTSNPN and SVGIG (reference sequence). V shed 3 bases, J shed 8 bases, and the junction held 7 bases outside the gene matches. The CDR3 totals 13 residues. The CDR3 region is CAWSPQGAEGYTF. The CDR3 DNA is TGTGCCTGGAGCCCACAGGGGGCGGAAGGCTACACCTTC.

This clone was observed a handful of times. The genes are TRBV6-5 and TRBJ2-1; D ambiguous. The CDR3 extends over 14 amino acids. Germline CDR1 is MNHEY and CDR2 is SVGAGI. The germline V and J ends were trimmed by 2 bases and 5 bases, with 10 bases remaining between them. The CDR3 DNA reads TGTGCCAGCAGTTACCCCGGTCCAAACAATGAGCAGTTCTTC. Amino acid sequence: CASSYPGPNNEQFF.